The clone carrying this TCR beta chain was recorded a few times. TCRdb re-called the RT-PCR reads with MiXCR, one entry per CDR3 protein. The table has hundreds of thousands of distinct CDR3 sequences, 12% to 15% seen once. V lost 4 bases, J lost 2 bases, and 9 bases lay in between. Looked up from germline, CDR1 is SGHRS and CDR2 is YFSETQ. The CDR3 consists of 13 residues. V and J are TRBV5-1 and TRBJ2-5; D possibly corresponds to TRBD2 (5 bases). Input material: memory CD4+ T cells from blood. The sequence came from a female donor in good health, serving as a healthy control. CDR3 residues: CASSRTPQETQYF. CDR3 sequence (DNA): TGCGCCAGCAGCCGGACTCCACAAGAGACCCAGTACTTC.